The subject of this entry is one T cell receptor (beta chain). No antigen is known for it. V lost 3 bases to trimming and J lost 0 bases, with 15 bases between them. Per the germline V gene, CDR1 is MNHEY and CDR2 is SMNVEV (reference sequence). The CDR3 covers 17 residues. The data are from a study of cytomegalovirus exposure and HLA in healthy donors. Study conclusions and caveats: An Asian-associated ancestry cluster reportedly showed fewer N-insertions than the roughly 670-donor mean in a later analysis.

The PCR made use of 60 Vbeta and 13 Jbeta primers. The table came from immunoSEQ multiplex PCR; TCRdb's copy has only in-frame clones and leaves some out. Of 100,000 to 150,000 clones listed, approximately 80% were seen once; the top ten hold about 3.5%. The chain links TRBV27 to TRBJ2-4, with TRBD1 as a possible D gene (6 bases). Source material: PBMCs. The TCR comes from a man aged 40-49 years in good health and CMV-seronegative. The CDR3 loop is CASSFLDRRLAKNIQYF. The CDR3 DNA reads TGTGCCAGCAGTTTTCTCGACAGGAGATTAGCCAAAAACATTCAGTACTTC.